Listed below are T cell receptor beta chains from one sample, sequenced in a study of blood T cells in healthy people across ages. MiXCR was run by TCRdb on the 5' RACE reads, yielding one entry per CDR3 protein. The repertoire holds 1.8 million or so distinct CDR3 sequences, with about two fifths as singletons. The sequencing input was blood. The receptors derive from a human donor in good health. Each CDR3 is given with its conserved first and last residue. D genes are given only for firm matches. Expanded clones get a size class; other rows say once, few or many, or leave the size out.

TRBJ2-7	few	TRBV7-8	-	TGTGCCAGCAGCTTTCGGTTAGGTGGTAACGAGCAGTACTTC	CASSFRLGGNEQYF
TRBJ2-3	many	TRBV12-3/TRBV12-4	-	TGTGCCAGCAGTTTCAAAGGCGCAGATACGCAGTATTTT	CASSFKGADTQYF
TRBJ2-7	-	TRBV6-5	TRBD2	TGTGCCAGCAGTTACCTAGCACCGGGAGGCCCCCACGAGCAGTACTTC	CASSYLAPGGPHEQYF
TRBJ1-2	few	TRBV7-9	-	TGTGCCAGCAGCTTAGAGGGGATTTCCTATGGCTACACCTTC	CASSLEGISYGYTF
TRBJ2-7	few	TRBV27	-	TGTATTTCGTTCGAGCAGTACTTC	CISFEQYF
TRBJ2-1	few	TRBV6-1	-	TGTGCCAGCAGTGAAATCGGTCCGGGAGAGCAGTTCTTC	CASSEIGPGEQFF
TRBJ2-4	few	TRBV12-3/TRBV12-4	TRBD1	TGTGCCAGCAGTATAGACAGGGACAAGCTAACCAAAAACATTCAGTACTTC	CASSIDRDKLTKNIQYF
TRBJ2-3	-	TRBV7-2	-	TGTGCCAGCAGCTTAGTGGGACGGGGGGCTAGCACAGATACGCAGTATTTT	CASSLVGRGASTDTQYF
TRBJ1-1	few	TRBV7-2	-	TGTGCCAGCAGCTTACGGCCGCAGGGGACGAACACTGAAGCTTTCTTT	CASSLRPQGTNTEAFF
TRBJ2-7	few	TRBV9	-	TGTGCCAGCAGCGTAGGTCTTACCACCTACGAGCAGTACTTC	CASSVGLTTYEQYF
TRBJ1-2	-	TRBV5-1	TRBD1	TGCGCCAGCAGCTGGAGGCAGGGGGAGGATGGCTACACCTTC	CASSWRQGEDGYTF
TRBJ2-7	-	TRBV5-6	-	TGTGCCAGCAGCTTGCCCTCCGGGACGTTTGACTACGAGCAGTACTTC	CASSLPSGTFDYEQYF
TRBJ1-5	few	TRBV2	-	TGTGCCAGCGGAGATCCACAGGGTTCCAGCAATCAGCCCCAGCATTTT	CASGDPQGSSNQPQHF
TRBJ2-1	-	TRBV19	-	TGTGCCAGTAGTGTGACATCCTTAGAAGACTACAATGAGCAGTTCTTC	CASSVTSLEDYNEQFF
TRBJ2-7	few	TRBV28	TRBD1	TGTGCCAGCAGCCACGCCGTCGGGGACAGCACCTACGAGCAGTACTTC	CASSHAVGDSTYEQYF
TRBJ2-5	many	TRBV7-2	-	TGTGCCAGCAGCTTTCGGGGGGCCGGGGAGACCCAGTACTTC	CASSFRGAGETQYF
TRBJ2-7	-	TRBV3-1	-	TGTGCCAGCAGCCAAGTAGCGTGGGGGAGATCCTACGAGCAGTACTTC	CASSQVAWGRSYEQYF
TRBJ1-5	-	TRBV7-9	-	TGTGCCAGCAGCTCATCGGACGGTCGTTACTCGCCCCAGCATTTT	CASSSSDGRYSPQHF
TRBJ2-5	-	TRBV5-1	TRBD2	TGCGCCAGCAGATGGGACGGGGGGGCTGGAGAGACCCAGTACTTC	CASRWDGGAGETQYF
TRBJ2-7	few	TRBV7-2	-	TGTGCCAGCAGATATCGGGGACTCCTCGGGGACGAGCAGTACTTC	CASRYRGLLGDEQYF
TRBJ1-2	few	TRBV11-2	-	TGTGCCAGCAGCTTATTGACGGGTTTCTATGGCTACACCTTC	CASSLLTGFYGYTF
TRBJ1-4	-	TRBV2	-	TGTGCCAGCAAGGAGAGACTACAGGCACCTAATGAAAAACTGTTTTTT	CASKERLQAPNEKLFF
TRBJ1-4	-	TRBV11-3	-	TGTGCCAGCAGCTTGGGTCGAGGGCCGCCTGAAAAACTGTTTTTT	CASSLGRGPPEKLFF
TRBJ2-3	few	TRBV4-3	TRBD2	TGCGCCAGCAGCCAAGAGGGAGCGGGGGGGCGACATACGCAGTATTTT	CASSQEGAGGRHTQYF
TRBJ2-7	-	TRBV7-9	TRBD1	TGTGCCAGCAGCTTGCTAGGGACAGCCGAGCAGTACTTC	CASSLLGTAEQYF
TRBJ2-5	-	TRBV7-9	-	TGTGCCAGCAGCTTAGAACCACAGGGTATCGACCAAGAGACCCAGTACTTC	CASSLEPQGIDQETQYF
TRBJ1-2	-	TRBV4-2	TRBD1	TGTGCCAGCAGCCAAGGCGACAGGGGGCAGAATGCGGCAGGCTACACCTTC	CASSQGDRGQNAAGYTF
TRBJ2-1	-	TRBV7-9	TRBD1	TGTGCCAGCAGCCCTCTCCAGACAGGGAACGGGAATGAGCAGTTCTTC	CASSPLQTGNGNEQFF